This T cell receptor beta chain stems from a study of shared clonotypes between healthy human individuals. Assay used: immunoSEQ multiplex PCR; TCRdb lists only in-frame clones, some missing. The sample yields about 480,000 clones, about four fifths seen once. Trimming at V came to 2 bases and at J to 3 bases, leaving 0 bases not matched to a gene. Germline CDR1 and CDR2: MNHEY and SMNVEV (reference sequence). CDR3 size: 15 residues. This clonotype was sampled from a woman in her thirties or forties in good health. Some clones in this sample may be carry-over from other donors' samples. This chain uses TRBV27 with TRBJ2-1; TRBD2 matches at 11 bases. The specimen was PBMCs. For the CDR3, the DNA is TGTGCCAGCAGTTTACTAGCGGGAGGCTACAATGAGCAGTTCTTC. Protein sequence: CASSLLAGGYNEQFF.